What follows are 10 T cell receptor beta chains derived from one specimen sequenced in a study of blood T cell repertoires in COVID-19. Sequenced by immunoSEQ multiplex PCR; TCRdb stores in-frame clones only, minus some. Of some 160,000 clones in the sample, 85% were seen once. Sequencing was done on a sample of PBMCs or T cells enriched from blood (not recorded which). These receptors originate from a woman aged 40 to 55 who had recovered from COVID-19.

V and J are TRBV11-2 and TRBJ1-1, with a possible D match to TRBD1 (5 bases). CDR3 size: 13 residues. Per the germline V gene, CDR1 is SGHAT and CDR2 is FQNNGV. V was shortened by 7 bases and J by 1 base, with 10 bases between the two germline ends. The CDR3 is CASTLRGNTEAFF. The CDR3 DNA reads TGTGCCAGCACTTTAAGGGGGAACACTGAAGCTTTCTTT.

The chain carries TRBV4-1 and TRBJ1-2, with TRBD1 matching 10 bases. V shed 0 bases and J 3 bases; nucleotides not matched to a gene: 4. The CDR3 covers 16 residues. Germline loops: CDR1 MGHRA, CDR2 YSYEKL. CDR3 bases: TGCGCCAGCAGCCAAGAAGGGACAGGGGCCCACTATGGCTACACCTTC. The encoded protein is CASSQEGTGAHYGYTF.

This clone has just one count. This chain links TRBV2 with TRBJ1-5, with a possible D match to TRBD1 (5 bases). CDR3 length: 14 residues. The V gene lost 5 bases and the J gene lost 3 bases, with 11 bases spanning the gap. Germline values: CDR1 SNHLY, CDR2 FYNNEI. The CDR3 is CASSFRVYNQPQHF. The DNA for the CDR3 is TGTGCCAGCAGTTTCAGGGTCTACAATCAGCCCCAGCATTTT.

In this sample, this clone turned up once. This chain links TRBV15 with TRBJ2-5, with D unresolved. CDR3 length: 16 amino acids. Germline V gene sequence: CDR1 LNHNV, CDR2 YYDKDF (reference sequence). V was shortened by 0 bases and J by 0 bases, with 11 bases between the two germline ends. As DNA, the CDR3 is TGTGCCACCAGCAGAGATGGGCAGACGTACCAAGAGACCCAGTACTTC. Amino acid sequence: CATSRDGQTYQETQYF.

The rearrangement joins TRBV6-4 to TRBJ2-3; 11 bases fit TRBD2. With V trimmed by 0 bases and J by 6 bases, 2 bases remained unmatched. Germline-derived CDR1 and CDR2 are MRHNA and SNTAGT. This CDR3 spans 15 amino acids. In DNA form, the CDR3 reads TGTGCCAGCAGTGACTCTAGCGGGAGGGCCGATACGCAGTATTTT. Its protein is CASSDSSGRADTQYF.

The genes are TRBV27 and TRBJ1-4; a possible D gene is TRBD1 (6 bases). Germline V gene lookup returns CDR1 MNHEY and CDR2 SMNVEV (reference sequence). The CDR3 totals 17 residues. V was shortened by 5 bases and J by 0 bases, with 16 bases between the two germline ends. Here the CDR3 reads CASSPAVGGATNEKLFF. The CDR3 DNA is TGTGCCAGCAGTCCCGCCGTAGGGGGGGCAACTAATGAAAAACTGTTTTTT.

V gene TRBV5-1 combines with J gene TRBJ2-3; TRBD1 might be the D (5 bases). Germline lookup yields CDR1 SGHRS and CDR2 YFSETQ. V was shortened by 0 bases and J by 4 bases, with 9 bases between the two germline ends. CDR3 length: 14 residues. CDR3 DNA: TGCGCCAGCAGCTTGGCGTGGGGCGCAGATACGCAGTATTTT. Protein sequence: CASSLAWGADTQYF.

The V gene is TRBV19, the J gene TRBJ2-5; D perhaps matches TRBD2 (6 bases). This CDR3 contains 14 residues. Germline loops: CDR1 LNHDA, CDR2 SQIVND (reference sequence). V lost 5 bases, J lost 5 bases, and 15 bases lay in between. CDR3 coding DNA: TGTGCCAGTAGTGACGGGGCGGGGCCGGAGACCCAGTACTTC. Its protein product is CASSDGAGPETQYF.

The chain has TRBV6-2 or TRBV6-3 and TRBJ1-5; weak D call: TRBD1 (5 bases). Germline V gene lookup returns CDR1 MNHEY and CDR2 SVGEGT. V shed 4 bases and J shed 0 bases, with 7 bases lying between them. The CDR3 has 14 amino acids. CDR3 sequence: CASSSTDSNQPQHF. The CDR3 nucleotides read TGTGCCAGCAGTTCGACAGATAGCAATCAGCCCCAGCATTTT.

Concerning this clone itself: At one of its ends the junction is not consistent with the germline gene, which may arise from a read error. V and J are TRBV6-5 and TRBJ2-7; D perhaps matches TRBD2 (7 bases). The CDR3 extends over 15 amino acids. Germline CDR1 reads MNHEY; CDR2 reads SVGAGI. CDR3 nucleotides: TGTGCCTGCAGGGGAGGGGGGGAACGTAGCTACGAGCAGTACTTC. Its translation is CACRGGGERSYEQYF.